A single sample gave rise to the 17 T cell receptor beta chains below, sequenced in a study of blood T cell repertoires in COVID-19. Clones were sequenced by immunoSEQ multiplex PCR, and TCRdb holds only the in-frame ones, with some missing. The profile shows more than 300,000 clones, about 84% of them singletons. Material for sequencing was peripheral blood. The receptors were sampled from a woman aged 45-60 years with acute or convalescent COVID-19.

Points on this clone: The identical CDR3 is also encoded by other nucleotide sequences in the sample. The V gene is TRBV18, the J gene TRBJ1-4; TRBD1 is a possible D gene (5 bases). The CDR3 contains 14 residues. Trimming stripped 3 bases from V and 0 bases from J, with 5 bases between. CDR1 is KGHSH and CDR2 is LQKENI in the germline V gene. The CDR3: CASSPTATNEKLFF. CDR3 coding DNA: TGTGCCAGCTCACCGACAGCAACTAATGAAAAACTGTTTTTT.

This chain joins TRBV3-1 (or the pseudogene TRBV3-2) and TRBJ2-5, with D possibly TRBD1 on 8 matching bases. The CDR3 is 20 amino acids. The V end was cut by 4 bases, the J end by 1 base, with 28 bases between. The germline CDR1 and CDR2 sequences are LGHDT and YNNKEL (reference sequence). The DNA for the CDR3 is TGTGCCAGCAGCCTGCCCACAGGGGGGGTAGCGGGTGTCGTCCAAGAGACCCAGTACTTC. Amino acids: CASSLPTGGVAGVVQETQYF.

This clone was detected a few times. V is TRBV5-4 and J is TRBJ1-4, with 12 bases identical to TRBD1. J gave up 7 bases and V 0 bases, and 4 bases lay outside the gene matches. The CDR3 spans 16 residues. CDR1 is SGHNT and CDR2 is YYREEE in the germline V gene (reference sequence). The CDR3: CASSLGGDRGREKLFF. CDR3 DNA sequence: TGTGCCAGCAGCTTGGGTGGGGACAGGGGGCGTGAAAAACTGTTTTTT.

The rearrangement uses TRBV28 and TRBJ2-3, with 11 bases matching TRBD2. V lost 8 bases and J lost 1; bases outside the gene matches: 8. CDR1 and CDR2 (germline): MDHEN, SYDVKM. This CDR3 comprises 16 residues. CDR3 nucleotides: TGTGCCAGCCGCTACCATAGCGGGAGGGGCACAGATACGCAGTATTTT. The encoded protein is CASRYHSGRGTDTQYF.

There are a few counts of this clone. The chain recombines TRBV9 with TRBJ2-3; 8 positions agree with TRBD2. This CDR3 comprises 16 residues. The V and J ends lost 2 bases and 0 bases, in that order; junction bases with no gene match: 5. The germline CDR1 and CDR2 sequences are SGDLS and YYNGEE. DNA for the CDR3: TGTGCCAGCAGCGTTCTACTAGCGGATAGCACAGATACGCAGTATTTT. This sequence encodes CASSVLLADSTDTQYF. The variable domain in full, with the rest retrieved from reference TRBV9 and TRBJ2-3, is DSGVTQTPKHLITATGQRVTLRCSPRSGDLSVYWYQQSLDQGLQFLIQYYNGEERAKGNILERFSAQQFPDLHSELNLSSLELGDSALYFCASSVLLADSTDTQYFGPGTRLTVL.

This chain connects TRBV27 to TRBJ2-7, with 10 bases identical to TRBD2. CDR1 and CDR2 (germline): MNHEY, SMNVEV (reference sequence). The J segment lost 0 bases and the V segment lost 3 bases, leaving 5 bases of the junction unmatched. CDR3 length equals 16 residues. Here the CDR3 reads CASSLRLAGASYEQYF. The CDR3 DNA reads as TGTGCCAGCAGTTTGCGCCTAGCGGGGGCCTCCTACGAGCAGTACTTC.

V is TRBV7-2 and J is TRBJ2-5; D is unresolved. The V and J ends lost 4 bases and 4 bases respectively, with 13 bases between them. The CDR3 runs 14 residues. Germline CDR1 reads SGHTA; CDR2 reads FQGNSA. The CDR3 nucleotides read TGTGCCAGCAGCTCAGCCACACGGGTAGAGACCCAGTACTTC. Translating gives CASSSATRVETQYF.

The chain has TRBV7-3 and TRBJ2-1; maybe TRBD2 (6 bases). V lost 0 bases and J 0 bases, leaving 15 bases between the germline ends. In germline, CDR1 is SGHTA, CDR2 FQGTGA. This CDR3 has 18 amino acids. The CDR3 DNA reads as TGTGCCAGCAGCTTAACGGGAGGTGGGATTAGCTCCTACAATGAGCAGTTCTTC. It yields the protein CASSLTGGGISSYNEQFF.

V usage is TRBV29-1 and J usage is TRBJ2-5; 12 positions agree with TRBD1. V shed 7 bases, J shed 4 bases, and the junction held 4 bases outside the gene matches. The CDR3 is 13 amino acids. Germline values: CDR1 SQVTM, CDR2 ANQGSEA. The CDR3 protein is CSAGTGGPETQYF. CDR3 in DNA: TGCAGCGCAGGGACAGGGGGCCCAGAGACCCAGTACTTC.

CDR3 sequence (DNA): TGTGCCAGCAGGGACAGGGGGCCGTATGGCTACACCTTC. It yields the protein CASRDRGPYGYTF. J is TRBJ1-2 and V is TRBV2, with 11 bases identical to TRBD1. Germline V gene data show CDR1 as SNHLY and CDR2 as FYNNEI. This CDR3 has 13 amino acids. The V gene end was trimmed by 6 bases and the J gene end by 5 bases; junction bases not matched to a gene: 2.

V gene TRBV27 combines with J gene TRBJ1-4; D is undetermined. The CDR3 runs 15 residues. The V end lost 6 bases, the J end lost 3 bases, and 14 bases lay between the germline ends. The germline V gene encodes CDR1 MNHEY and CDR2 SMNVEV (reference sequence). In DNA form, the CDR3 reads TGTGCCAGCAGCCGCGGGAGGTTTCCTAATGAAAAACTGTTTTTT. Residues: CASSRGRFPNEKLFF.

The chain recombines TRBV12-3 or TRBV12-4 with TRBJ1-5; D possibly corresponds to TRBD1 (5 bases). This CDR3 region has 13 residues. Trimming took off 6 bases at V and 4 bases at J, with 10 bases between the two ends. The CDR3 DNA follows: TGTGCCAGCAGGTCGACAGTGAATCAGCCCCAGCATTTT. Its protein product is CASRSTVNQPQHF.

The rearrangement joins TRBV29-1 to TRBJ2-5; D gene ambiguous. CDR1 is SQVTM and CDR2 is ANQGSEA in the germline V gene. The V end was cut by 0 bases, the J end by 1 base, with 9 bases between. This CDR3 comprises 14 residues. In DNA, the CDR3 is TGCAGCGTTGAAGATCGGTGGAGCCAAGAGACCCAGTACTTC. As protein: CSVEDRWSQETQYF.

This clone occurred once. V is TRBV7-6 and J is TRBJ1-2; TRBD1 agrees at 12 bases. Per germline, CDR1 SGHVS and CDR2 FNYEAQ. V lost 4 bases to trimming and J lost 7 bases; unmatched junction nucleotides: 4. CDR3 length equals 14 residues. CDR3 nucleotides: TGTGCCAGCAGCTCGGCGGGACAGGGGGCTGGCTACACCTTC. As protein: CASSSAGQGAGYTF.

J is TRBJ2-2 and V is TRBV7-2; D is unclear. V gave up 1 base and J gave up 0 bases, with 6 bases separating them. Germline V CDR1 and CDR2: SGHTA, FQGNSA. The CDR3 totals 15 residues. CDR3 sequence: CASSLVQSNTGELFF. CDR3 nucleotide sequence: TGTGCCAGCAGCTTAGTTCAGTCGAACACCGGGGAGCTGTTTTTT.

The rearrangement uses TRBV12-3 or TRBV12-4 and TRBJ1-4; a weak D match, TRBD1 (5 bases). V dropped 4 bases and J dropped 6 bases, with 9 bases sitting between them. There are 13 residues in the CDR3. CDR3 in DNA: TGTGCCAGCAGTTCAGGGTGGGATGAAAAACTGTTTTTT. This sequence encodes CASSSGWDEKLFF.

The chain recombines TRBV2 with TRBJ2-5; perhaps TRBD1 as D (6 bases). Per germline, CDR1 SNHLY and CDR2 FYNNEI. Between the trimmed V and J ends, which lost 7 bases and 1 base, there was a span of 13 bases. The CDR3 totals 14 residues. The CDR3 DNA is TGTGCCAGCAAGGCCGGGACATCCCAAGAGACCCAGTACTTC. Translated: CASKAGTSQETQYF.